The 27 T cell receptor beta chains below all came from one sample that was sequenced in a study of neurological immune-mediated disorders. Using its own MiXCR run on the 5' RACE reads, TCRdb lists one record per CDR3 protein. The repertoire holds around 64,000 distinct CDR3 sequences, with 3% to 4% as singletons. Sequencing was performed on PBMCs. The receptor set was obtained from a woman aged 45 to 65 with multiple sclerosis.

In its sample, this clonotype was seen many times. The chain uses TRBV5-6 and TRBJ1-4; D is possibly TRBD1 (6 bases). The CDR3 spans 19 residues. CDR1 and CDR2 from the germline V gene are SGHDT and YYEEEE. Trimming left V 0 bases short and J 8 bases short, with 26 bases between. CDR3 DNA: TGTGCCAGCAGCTTGGATGCCCTCAGGGGATCAGGGGTTTTGGAAAAACTGTTTTTT. Amino acids: CASSLDALRGSGVLEKLFF.

In its sample, this clonotype was seen once. A clone one base away is much larger, so this may be a read error. The chain joins TRBV18 to TRBJ2-2; D not certain. The length of the CDR3 is 12 residues. Germline V gene sequence: CDR1 KGHSH, CDR2 LQKENI. DNA of the CDR3: TGTGTCAGCTCACCACCGTCCGGGGAGCTGTTTTTT. It translates to CVSSPPSGELFF.

In its sample, this clonotype was seen many times. V gene TRBV12-3 or TRBV12-4 combines with J gene TRBJ2-1; the D gene is possibly TRBD1 (5 bases). The V and J ends lost 6 bases and 7 bases respectively, with 13 bases between them. The CDR3 totals 13 residues. CDR3 in amino acids: CASSSWGPNEQFF. Here the CDR3 DNA reads TGTGCCAGCAGCTCCTGGGGCCCTAATGAGCAGTTCTTC.

This clonotype was seen ten or more times. The chain combines TRBV7-2 with TRBJ2-7; TRBD1 is a possible D gene (5 bases). This CDR3 has 15 residues. Trimming pared 2 bases from V and 2 bases from J, leaving 13 bases between. Germline CDR1 reads SGHTA; CDR2 reads FQGNSA. CDR3 sequence: CASSLQGIIPYEQYV. The CDR3 coding sequence is TGTGCCAGCAGCTTACAGGGAATCATTCCCTACGAGCAGTACGTC.

This clonotype was seen repeatedly, ten times or more. The chain couples TRBV20-1 to TRBJ2-7, with unresolved D. Germline CDR1 DFQATT, CDR2 SNEGSKA (reference sequence). CDR3 length: 12 residues. The V end lost 6 bases, the J end lost 3 bases, and 12 bases lay between the germline ends. The CDR3 loop is CSAQPNDYEQYF. CDR3 nucleotide sequence: TGCAGTGCCCAACCCAATGACTACGAGCAGTACTTC.

This clonotype came up many times. This chain uses TRBV7-2 with TRBJ2-6; D remains unclear. CDR1 is SGHTA and CDR2 is FQGNSA in the germline V gene. The CDR3 covers 15 residues. Between the trimmed V and J ends, which lost 3 bases and 6 bases, there was a span of 12 bases. The CDR3 region has the DNA TGTGCCAGCAGCTTTCCTACTCTCGCGGCCAACGTCCTGACTTTC. This encodes CASSFPTLAANVLTF.

As concerns this clonotype: A single base separates this from a much larger clone, so it may be a read error. The gene calls are TRBV20-1 and TRBJ1-5, with 7 positions matching TRBD1. Germline assignment: CDR1 DFQATT and CDR2 SNEGSKA (reference sequence). V shed 6 bases and J 4 bases; nucleotides not matched to a gene: 6. The CDR3 runs to 13 residues. The CDR3, as DNA: TGCAGTGCCCAAAGACAGGGAAATCAGCCCCAGCATTTT. Translation gives CSAQRQGNQPQHF.

This clonotype was counted ten times or more. The V call is TRBV20-1, the J call TRBJ2-5; 10 bases are shared with TRBD2. Germline assignment: CDR1 DFQATT and CDR2 SNEGSKA (reference sequence). Unmatched junction bases numbered 14, after V lost 3 bases and J lost 4 bases. This CDR3 is built from 17 residues. The CDR3 DNA is TGCAGTGCTAGGTATAGACTAGCGGGTCCGGGAAGAGAGACCCAGTACTTC. Encoded protein: CSARYRLAGPGRETQYF.

This clonotype has ten or more counts. CDR3 protein: CASSLVTASYEQYF. In DNA, the CDR3 is TGTGCCAGCAGCTTAGTCACTGCCTCCTACGAGCAGTACTTC. The gene calls are TRBV7-2 and TRBJ2-7; D is unclear. The CDR3 consists of 14 residues. The germline V gene has CDR1 SGHTA and CDR2 FQGNSA. The V end lost 1 base, the J end lost 0 bases, and 7 bases lay between the germline ends.

This clonotype was recorded many times. The chain recombines TRBV7-9 with TRBJ2-7; possibly TRBD1 or TRBD2 for D (6 bases each). The CDR3 contains 12 residues. Germline V CDR1 and CDR2: SEHNR, FQNEAQ (reference sequence). The V end lost 6 bases, the J end lost 3 bases, and 9 bases lay between the germline ends. CDR3 in amino acids: CASRGGGYEQYF. The CDR3, as DNA: TGTGCCAGCAGAGGAGGGGGCTACGAGCAGTACTTC.

This clonotype occurred many times. The chain combines TRBV14 with TRBJ2-1; maybe TRBD1 (6 bases). With 5 bases removed from V and 0 bases from J, the gap between germline ends came to 11 bases. The germline V gene encodes CDR1 SGHDN and CDR2 FVKESK. The CDR3 contains 15 residues. The CDR3 DNA reads as TGTGCCAGCAGCAAGCAGACAGGCTCCTACAATGAGCAGTTCTTC. Translating gives CASSKQTGSYNEQFF.

This clonotype was seen repeatedly, ten times or more. The V call is TRBV14, the J call TRBJ2-1; TRBD2 might be the D (5 bases). CDR3 size: 16 residues. V was pared by 4 bases and J by 2 bases, with 15 bases between. CDR1 and CDR2 (germline): SGHDN, FVKESK. This CDR3 reads CASSPPTTWTYNEQFF. CDR3 DNA sequence: TGTGCCAGCAGCCCGCCGACTACCTGGACCTACAATGAGCAGTTCTTC. The entire variable domain, with the rest obtained from reference TRBV14 and TRBJ2-1, is as follows: EAGVTQFPSHSVIEKGQTVTLRCDPISGHDNLYWYRRVMGKEIKFLLHFVKESKQDESGMPNNRFLAERTGGTYSTLKVQPAELEDSGVYFCASSPPTTWTYNEQFFGPGTRLTVL.

This clonotype was counted many times. The CDR3 nucleotides read TGCAGTGCTAGAGATCGAGTGGGGAATCAGCCCCAGCATTTT. It specifies CSARDRVGNQPQHF. The chain is built from TRBV20-1 and TRBJ1-5; no clear D gene. This CDR3 spans 14 amino acids. V lost 0 bases, J lost 4 bases, and 10 bases lay in between. Germline V CDR1 and CDR2: DFQATT, SNEGSKA (reference sequence).

This clonotype has at least ten counts. This chain connects TRBV7-2 to TRBJ1-1; D perhaps matches TRBD1 (6 bases). The CDR3 covers 13 residues. Germline CDR1 is SGHTA and CDR2 is FQGNSA. Trimming removed 5 bases from V and 1 base from J, with 8 bases in between. The CDR3 coding sequence is TGTGCCAGCAGCGGACAGCGGAACACTGAAGCTTTCTTT. Its translation: CASSGQRNTEAFF.

This clonotype was detected ten times or more. This chain links TRBV7-2 with TRBJ1-6, with D possibly being TRBD1 (6 bases). V was cut by 2 bases and J by 5 bases, with 13 bases left in between. This CDR3 comprises 16 residues. CDR1 is SGHTA, CDR2 FQGNSA, per germline. The CDR3 DNA reads TGTGCCAGCAGCTTACACGGCAGGGGTAATAATTCACCCCTCCACTTT. Translating gives CASSLHGRGNNSPLHF.

This clonotype was found many times. The chain combines TRBV5-4 with TRBJ2-2; no clear D. The CDR3 covers 16 residues. Deletions cut 4 bases from V and 6 bases from J, with 19 bases between. Per germline, CDR1 SGHNT and CDR2 YYREEE (reference sequence). CDR3 in DNA: TGTGCCAGCAGCCTCGATGGGAATAGGAATCCCGGGGAGCTGTTTTTT. Translated, it gives CASSLDGNRNPGELFF.

This clonotype has at least ten counts. This chain links TRBV20-1 with TRBJ2-6; tentative D call: TRBD1 (5 bases). The CDR3 is 15 residues long. V was cut by 2 bases and J by 0 bases, with 8 bases left in between. Per germline, CDR1 DFQATT and CDR2 SNEGSKA (reference sequence). The CDR3 is CSARQGYSGANVLTF. The CDR3 DNA reads TGCAGTGCTAGACAGGGATACTCTGGGGCCAACGTCCTGACTTTC.

This clonotype has ten or more counts. This chain links TRBV7-2 with TRBJ2-1; TRBD2 matches at 8 bases. This CDR3 comprises 16 residues. The germline V gene has CDR1 SGHTA and CDR2 FQGNSA. V was pared by 5 bases and J by 7 bases, with 13 bases of the junction left unmatched. CDR3 DNA: TGTGCCAGCAGCCCCCCGGGACTAGTAATTAGAAATGAGCAGTTCTTC. It encodes CASSPPGLVIRNEQFF.

This clonotype was detected ten times or more. This chain connects TRBV10-3 to TRBJ1-1; TRBD1 matches at 7 bases. V dropped 11 bases and J dropped 5; count of bases not matched to a gene: 11. This CDR3 comprises 13 residues. Germline loops: CDR1 ENHRY, CDR2 SYGVKD. CDR3 DNA sequence: TGTGCCGTCACAGGGACAGAGGGAACTGAAGCTTTCTTT. Translation: CAVTGTEGTEAFF.

This clonotype was seen ten or more times. The rearrangement joins TRBV20-1 to TRBJ1-2; 8 nucleotides line up with TRBD1. The CDR3 has 13 amino acids. The germline gives CDR1 DFQATT, CDR2 SNEGSKA (reference sequence). V was pared by 7 bases and J by 8 bases, with 12 bases of the junction left unmatched. The CDR3 is CSVLTGQGYGYTF. As DNA, the CDR3 is TGCAGTGTACTGACAGGACAGGGATACGGCTACACCTTC.

Many counts were recorded for this clonotype. The V call is TRBV15, the J call TRBJ2-1; TRBD2 matches at 10 bases. The V and J ends lost 4 bases and 6 bases, in that order; junction bases with no gene match: 9. The germline gives CDR1 LNHNV, CDR2 YYDKDF (reference sequence). CDR3 length equals 16 residues. CDR3 sequence (DNA): TGTGCCACCAGCACGGACCTAGCGGGAGTTGGCAATGAGCAGTTCTTC. Translation: CATSTDLAGVGNEQFF.

This clonotype appeared many times. The V gene is TRBV28, the J gene TRBJ2-4, with D unclear. Germline V gene sequence: CDR1 MDHEN, CDR2 SYDVKM. This CDR3 region has 15 residues. Trimming cost V 6 bases and J 0 bases, with 12 bases left between them. CDR3 bases: TGTGCCAGCAGAGACACCCTTATAGCCAAAAACATTCAGTACTTC. Its protein product is CASRDTLIAKNIQYF.

This clonotype was observed many times. This rearrangement joins TRBV25-1 to TRBJ2-2; 9 bases fit TRBD1. CDR1 and CDR2 from the germline V gene are MGHDK and SYGVNS. CDR3 length: 14 residues. Trimming took 4 bases from V and 3 from J; bases not matched to a gene: 0. CDR3 residues: CASSGTGDTGELFF. DNA of the CDR3: TGTGCCAGCAGTGGGACAGGGGACACCGGGGAGCTGTTTTTT.

In its sample, this clonotype was seen many times. The J gene is TRBJ2-2, the V gene TRBV7-7; D remains unclear. The germline CDR1 and CDR2 sequences are SSHAT and FNYEAQ (reference sequence). Trimming shortened V by 1 base and J by 6 bases, and 9 bases separated the two germline ends. The CDR3 has 14 amino acids. CDR3 sequence: CASSLDLRAGELFF. Here the CDR3 DNA reads TGTGCCAGCAGCTTAGATCTCCGGGCCGGGGAGCTGTTTTTT.

This clonotype was recorded at least ten times. The chain uses TRBV29-1 and TRBJ2-1; possibly TRBD1 for D (6 bases). The germline V gene encodes CDR1 SQVTM and CDR2 ANQGSEA. This CDR3 has 13 residues. Trimming removed 2 bases at V and 4 bases at J, with 9 bases between. CDR3 in amino acids: CSVEPQGYNEQFF. The DNA for the CDR3 is TGCAGCGTTGAACCACAGGGATACAATGAGCAGTTCTTC.

This clonotype was counted many times. V and J are TRBV6-2 or TRBV6-3 and TRBJ2-5, with D uncertain. CDR3 length: 14 residues. Trimming cost V 0 bases and J 1 base, with 6 bases left between them. Germline V gene data show CDR1 as MNHEY and CDR2 as SVGEGT. DNA of the CDR3: TGTGCCAGCAGTTACTCTTACGGCCAAGAGACCCAGTACTTC. Translation gives CASSYSYGQETQYF.

There are many counts of this clonotype. V gene TRBV20-1 combines with J gene TRBJ2-4; the D gene could be TRBD1 or TRBD2 (5 bases each). Germline V gene data show CDR1 as DFQATT and CDR2 as SNEGSKA (reference sequence). Trimming removed 0 bases at V and 6 bases at J, with 12 bases between. The CDR3 is 14 residues long. Here the CDR3 DNA reads TGCAGTGCTAGAGATTGGGGGTCTGGAAACATTCAGTACTTC. This gives the protein CSARDWGSGNIQYF.